This entry is about one T cell receptor beta chain. Antigen: not known. CDR3 length: 15 residues. V shed 4 bases and J 3 bases; nucleotides not matched to a gene: 6. The germline gives CDR1 SGDLS, CDR2 YYNGEE. This record comes from a study of cytomegalovirus exposure and HLA in healthy donors. Study-wide results and caveats: 150 to 200 TCR beta chains were listed as cytomegalovirus-associated.

Researchers ran the PCR with 60 Vbeta and 13 Jbeta primers. Profiling relied on immunoSEQ multiplex PCR, and the TCRdb table lists in-frame clones only, not all of them. This repertoire shows around 91,000 clones, roughly 78% found once; its top ten account for 2.5%. The chain is built from TRBV9 and TRBJ2-3, with 9 bases aligning to TRBD2. This TCR derives from a male donor in good health and CMV-seropositive. The sequenced sample consisted of PBMCs. DNA of the CDR3: TGTGCCAGCAGCACGATAGCGGGAGCGACAGATACGCAGTATTTT. Its translation: CASSTIAGATDTQYF.